The 3 T cell receptor beta chains below come from one sample, sequenced in a study of blood T cell repertoires in COVID-19. Here immunoSEQ multiplex PCR was the method, and the copy in TCRdb shows in-frame clones only, minus some. The table lists hundreds of thousands of clones, 88% of them singletons. The specimen sequenced was PBMCs or T cells enriched from blood (not recorded which). The receptors were sampled from a woman aged 55 to 70 in a cohort exposed to, infected with or recovered from COVID-19 (not recorded which).

In this sample, this clone turned up a few times. The chain combines TRBV7-2 with TRBJ2-1; perhaps TRBD2 as D (6 bases). The V gene lost 4 bases and the J gene lost 2 bases, with 12 bases spanning the gap. Germline V gives CDR1 SGHTA, CDR2 FQGNSA. The CDR3 runs 15 residues. The CDR3 nucleotides read TGTGCCAGCAGCTCGGCGGGACTCGCCTACAATGAGCAGTTCTTC. This codes for CASSSAGLAYNEQFF.

This sequence joins TRBV6-5 and TRBJ2-1; the match to TRBD1 covers 8 bases. The CDR3 covers 14 residues. V shed 8 bases and J 9 bases; nucleotides not matched to a gene: 12. Germline loops: CDR1 MNHEY, CDR2 SVGAGI. The chain's CDR3 is CASWYRQGMGEQFF. In DNA, the CDR3 is TGTGCCAGCTGGTATCGACAGGGGATGGGTGAGCAGTTCTTC.

The rearrangement links TRBV28 to TRBJ1-2, with D perhaps TRBD1 (6 bases). The CDR3 has 14 residues. Germline V lookup: CDR1 MDHEN, CDR2 SYDVKM. V was pared by 7 bases and J by 6 bases, with 18 bases between. CDR3 sequence (DNA): TGTGCCAGCATGGAAACAGGGCGTTCAGATGGCTACACCTTC. Its translation: CASMETGRSDGYTF.